These 18 T cell receptor beta chains originate from one sample sequenced in a study of blood T cell repertoires in COVID-19. Sequencing was performed with immunoSEQ multiplex PCR; in TCRdb, only in-frame clones are kept and a portion is missing. The sample has approximately 220,000 clones, about nine tenths seen once. Sequences were obtained from PBMCs or T cells enriched from blood (not recorded which). The receptors originated from a woman aged 40 to 50 with acute COVID-19.

The chain recombines TRBV5-1 with TRBJ1-1, with 9 bases identical to TRBD1. The V and J ends lost 1 base and 0 bases, in that order; junction bases with no gene match: 10. The CDR3 is 18 amino acids. Looked up from germline, CDR1 is SGHRS and CDR2 is YFSETQ. The CDR3 protein is CASSLSGTGSIMNTEAFF. The CDR3 nucleotides read TGCGCCAGCAGCTTGTCGGGGACAGGGAGCATCATGAACACTGAAGCTTTCTTT.

This clone appeared a single time. The chain has TRBV4-3 and TRBJ1-6; 7 bases line up with TRBD1. The trim removed 0 bases at V and 8 bases at J, leaving 4 bases unmatched. The CDR3 spans 15 residues. CDR1 LGHNA and CDR2 YSLEER come from the germline V gene. The chain's CDR3 is CASSQDGTAYSPLHF. The CDR3 coding sequence is TGCGCCAGCAGCCAAGATGGGACAGCTTATTCACCCCTCCACTTT.

The chain employs TRBV24-1 and TRBJ1-1; 9 nucleotides match TRBD1. Germline V CDR1 and CDR2: KGHDR, SFDVKD. This CDR3 is 15 amino acids long. Germline trimming cut 3 bases from V and 7 bases from J; bases unmatched to any gene: 8. The CDR3 region has the DNA TGTGCCACCAGTGATCGTGGGGGACAGGGTGGTGAAGCTTTCTTT. It translates to CATSDRGGQGGEAFF.

The chain recombines TRBV25-1 with TRBJ1-1, with a weak D call TRBD1 (6 bases). The CDR3 spans 12 residues. CDR1 is MGHDK and CDR2 is SYGVNS in the germline V gene. Trimming left V 5 bases short and J 5 bases short, with 9 bases between. DNA of the CDR3: TGTGCCAGCAGTTTACAGGGAACTGAAGCTTTCTTT. Its protein is CASSLQGTEAFF.

This chain joins TRBV7-8 and TRBJ2-5; unclear D gene. The CDR3 spans 14 residues. Between the trimmed V and J ends, which lost 5 bases and 1 base, there was a span of 11 bases. The germline CDR1 and CDR2 sequences are SGHVS and FQNEAQ. The DNA of the CDR3 is TGTGCCAGCAGCCGGGCGGCTCTCCAAGAGACCCAGTACTTC. As protein: CASSRAALQETQYF.

This chain connects TRBV19 to TRBJ1-6, with a weak D call TRBD1 (5 bases). The ends were cut back, 4 bases at V and 9 bases at J, with 19 bases in the middle. The germline gives CDR1 LNHDA, CDR2 SQIVND (reference sequence). The CDR3 consists of 16 residues. In DNA form, the CDR3 reads TGTGCCAGTAGTAAGCGGGCGTGGCAGGGCAGTTCACCCCTCCACTTT. It encodes CASSKRAWQGSSPLHF. Supplemented by reference TRBV19 and TRBJ1-6, the full variable domain reads DGGITQSPKYLFRKEGQNVTLSCEQNLNHDAMYWYRQDPGQGLRLIYYSQIVNDFQKGDIAEGYSVSREKKESFPLTVTSAQKNPTAFYLCASSKRAWQGSSPLHFGNGTRLTVT.

This chain joins TRBV5-5 and TRBJ1-5, with 9 bases fitting TRBD1. Per the germline V gene, CDR1 is SGHKS and CDR2 is YYEKEE (reference sequence). The ends lost 4 bases at V and 0 bases at J; junction bases unmatched: 8. The CDR3 runs to 17 residues. The CDR3 reads CASSRTGVTNSNQPQHF. The CDR3 DNA sequence: TGTGCCAGCAGCCGGACAGGGGTGACAAATAGCAATCAGCCCCAGCATTTT.

The genes are TRBV9 and TRBJ2-1; TRBD2 aligns across 8 bases. Germline CDR1 and CDR2: SGDLS and YYNGEE. The V and J ends lost 4 bases and 4 bases, in that order; junction bases with no gene match: 4. The CDR3 is made up of 14 amino acids. CDR3 protein: CASSSPGGYNEQFF. CDR3 coding DNA: TGTGCCAGCAGCTCCCCGGGAGGGTACAATGAGCAGTTCTTC.

The chain links TRBV5-4 to TRBJ1-2; 7 positions match TRBD1. V was pared by 0 bases and J by 8 bases, with 10 bases of the junction left unmatched. The CDR3 covers 15 residues. In germline, CDR1 is SGHNT, CDR2 YYREEE (reference sequence). The DNA of the CDR3 is TGTGCCAGCAGCTTGGATAACACAGGGGACGGGGGCTACACCTTC. Amino acid sequence: CASSLDNTGDGGYTF.

V usage is TRBV6-5 and J usage is TRBJ1-1, with 7 bases identical to TRBD1. The J segment lost 6 bases and the V segment lost 6 bases, leaving 13 bases of the junction unmatched. Germline lookup yields CDR1 MNHEY and CDR2 SVGAGI. There are 15 residues in the CDR3. The CDR3: CASRIREGAGPEAFF. Written as DNA, the CDR3 is TGTGCCAGCAGAATCCGGGAGGGGGCTGGACCTGAAGCTTTCTTT.

The chain employs TRBV11-1 and TRBJ1-1, with D uncertain. The CDR3 length is 15 residues. Germline assignment: CDR1 SGHAT and CDR2 FQDESV (reference sequence). V was trimmed by 1 base and J by 3 bases, leaving 12 bases between them. The CDR3, as DNA: TGTGCCAGCAGCTTAGAAGGACCCGGGGACACTGAAGCTTTCTTT. Its protein product is CASSLEGPGDTEAFF.

The rearrangement joins TRBV7-8 to TRBJ1-1; no clear D. The CDR3 runs to 13 residues. Germline V lookup: CDR1 SGHVS, CDR2 FQNEAQ. V lost 5 bases to trimming and J lost 0 bases, with 7 bases between them. The CDR3 coding sequence is TGTGCCAGCAGCCCGTTTATGAACACTGAAGCTTTCTTT. This translates into CASSPFMNTEAFF.

V gene TRBV18 combines with J gene TRBJ2-1; 8 nucleotides match TRBD2. Losses at the gene ends were 3 bases for V and 6 bases for J; bases not matched to a gene: 7. The CDR3 runs to 15 residues. Per germline, CDR1 KGHSH and CDR2 LQKENI. The CDR3 region is CASSPGLVARNEQFF. CDR3 nucleotides: TGTGCCAGCTCACCGGGACTAGTGGCCCGCAATGAGCAGTTCTTC.

The gene calls are TRBV19 and TRBJ1-6; 7 bases are a match to TRBD1. V was clipped by 5 bases and J by 7 bases; unmatched bases: 2. Germline assignment: CDR1 LNHDA and CDR2 SQIVND (reference sequence). This CDR3 has 13 amino acids. CDR3 loop: CASSGRGNSPLHF. The CDR3 DNA follows: TGTGCCAGTAGTGGCAGGGGGAATTCACCCCTCCACTTT.

The chain recombines TRBV6-5 with TRBJ1-5; D call uncertain. CDR1 is MNHEY and CDR2 is SVGAGI in the germline V gene. This CDR3 is 15 amino acids long. V lost 6 bases, J lost 5 bases, and 17 bases lay in between. CDR3 residues: CASSSTTGRDQPQHF. DNA for the CDR3: TGTGCCAGCAGCTCCACAACGGGAAGGGATCAGCCCCAGCATTTT.

The rearrangement joins TRBV9 to TRBJ2-2; 9 positions match TRBD1. Trimming took 3 bases from V and 7 from J; bases not matched to a gene: 10. The CDR3 covers 16 residues. Germline CDR1 reads SGDLS; CDR2 reads YYNGEE. The CDR3 region has the DNA TGTGCCAGCAGCGGACGACGGACAGGGGCGATCGGGGAGCTGTTTTTT. The encoded protein is CASSGRRTGAIGELFF.

This chain links TRBV5-8 with TRBJ2-4, with 10 bases that match TRBD1. Germline CDR1 SGHTS, CDR2 YDEGEE. Trimming took 0 bases from V and 6 from J; bases not matched to a gene: 6. This CDR3 is 16 amino acids long. The CDR3 DNA is TGTGCCAGCAGCTTGGGACAGGGGGCGCGCGGAAACATTCAGTACTTC. Its translation: CASSLGQGARGNIQYF.

This clone was observed a few times. The V and J genes are TRBV11-2 and TRBJ2-1; a weak D match, TRBD1 (6 bases). The CDR3 contains 13 residues. Trimming stripped 8 bases from V and 12 bases from J, with 20 bases between. CDR1 SGHAT and CDR2 FQNNGV come from the germline V gene. In DNA, the CDR3 is TGTGCCAGCGGCCCCGGACAGCAAACATCGCAGTTCTTC. Translating it yields CASGPGQQTSQFF.